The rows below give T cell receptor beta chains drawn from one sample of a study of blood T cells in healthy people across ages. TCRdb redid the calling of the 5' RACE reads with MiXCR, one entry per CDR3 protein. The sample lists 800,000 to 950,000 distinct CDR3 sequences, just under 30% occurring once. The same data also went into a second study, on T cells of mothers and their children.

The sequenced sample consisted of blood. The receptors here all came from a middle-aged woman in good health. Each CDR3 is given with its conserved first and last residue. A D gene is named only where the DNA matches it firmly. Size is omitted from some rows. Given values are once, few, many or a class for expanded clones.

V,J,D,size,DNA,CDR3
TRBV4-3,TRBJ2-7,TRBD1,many,TGCGCCAGCAGCCGCCGGGACAGAAGCAACGAGCAGTACTTC,CASSRRDRSNEQYF
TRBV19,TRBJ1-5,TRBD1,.,TGTGCCAGTAGGGGGGACAGGGTAAAGCCCCAGCATTTT,CASRGDRVKPQHF
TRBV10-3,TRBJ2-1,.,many,TGTGCCATCGTTGACTATCCGGGGAATGAGCAGTTCTTC,CAIVDYPGNEQFF
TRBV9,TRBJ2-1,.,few,TGTGCCAGCAGCGTAAGGTCGAAACCCTACAATGAGCAGTTCTTC,CASSVRSKPYNEQFF
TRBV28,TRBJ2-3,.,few,TGTGCCAGCAGTTTCCCAGTACCTAGCGCAGATACGCAGTATTTT,CASSFPVPSADTQYF
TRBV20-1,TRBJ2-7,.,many,TGCAGTGCCCCGCCACAGGCTAGCTCCTACGAGCAGTACTTC,CSAPPQASSYEQYF
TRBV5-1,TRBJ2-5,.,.,TGCGCCAGCAGCTTCGAGGGGGGGTACCAAGAGACCCAGTACTTC,CASSFEGGYQETQYF
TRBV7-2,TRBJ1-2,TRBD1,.,TGTGCCAGCAGCCAGGACAGGGAAAACTATGGCTACACCTTC,CASSQDRENYGYTF
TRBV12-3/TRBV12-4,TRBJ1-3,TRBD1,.,TGTGCCAGCCGACCGGGACAGGGGGCGGGAAACACCATATATTTT,CASRPGQGAGNTIYF
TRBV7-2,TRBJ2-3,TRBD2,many,TGTGCCAGCAGCCTCAACGGACTAGCGGGTTCAGATACGCAGTATTTT,CASSLNGLAGSDTQYF
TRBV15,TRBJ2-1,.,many,TGTGCCACCAGCAAAAGGGGGAGCTCCTACAATGAGCAGTTCTTC,CATSKRGSSYNEQFF
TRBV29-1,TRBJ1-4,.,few,TGCAGCGTTGCCTGGCAGGGGAATGAAAAACTGTTTTTT,CSVAWQGNEKLFF
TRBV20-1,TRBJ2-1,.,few,TGCAGTGCTAGGAAGGCCCGGTCTATCTACAATGAGCAGTTCTTC,CSARKARSIYNEQFF
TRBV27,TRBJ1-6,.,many,TGTGCCAGCAGTTTAGGGAACTCACCCCTCCACTTT,CASSLGNSPLHF
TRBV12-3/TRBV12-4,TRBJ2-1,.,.,TGTGCCAGCAGTATAGGACGGTTATACGAGCAGTTCTTC,CASSIGRLYEQFF
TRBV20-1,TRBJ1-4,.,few,TGCAGTGCTAGAGATATGCGGTTTAATGAAAAACTGTTTTTT,CSARDMRFNEKLFF
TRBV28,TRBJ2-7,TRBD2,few,TGTGCCAGCAGCGGACTAGCGGGGGGCAGCTACGAGCAGTACTTC,CASSGLAGGSYEQYF
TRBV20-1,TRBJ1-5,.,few,TGCAGTGCTATGGGGGGTAACCGGGGGGGTCAGCCCCAGCATTTT,CSAMGGNRGGQPQHF
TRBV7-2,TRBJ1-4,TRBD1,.,TGTGCCAGCAGCTTATACTCCGGGACAGGGTCTGAAAAACTGTTTTTT,CASSLYSGTGSEKLFF
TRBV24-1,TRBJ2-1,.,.,TGTGCCACCAGTGATTTGCCCAATGAGCAGTTCTTC,CATSDLPNEQFF
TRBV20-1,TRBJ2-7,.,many,TGCAGTGCTAGACTTTTTGGCGGGGAGCCTTACGAGCAGTACTTC,CSARLFGGEPYEQYF
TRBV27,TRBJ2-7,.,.,TGTGCCAGCAGTTCTACTAGTTGGGTCGAGCAGTACTTC,CASSSTSWVEQYF
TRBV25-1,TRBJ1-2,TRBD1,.,TGTGCCAGCAGCCAAGGGACAGCGATATACAACTATGACTACACCTTC,CASSQGTAIYNYDYTF
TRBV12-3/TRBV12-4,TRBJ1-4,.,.,TGTGCCAGCAGTTCCGAGGGGACTAATGAAAAACTGTTTTTT,CASSSEGTNEKLFF
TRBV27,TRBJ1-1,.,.,TGTGCCAGCAGTAAGGGGCTTATGAACACTGAAGCTTTCTTT,CASSKGLMNTEAFF
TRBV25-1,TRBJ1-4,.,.,TGTGCCAGCAGTGAATATGGCAGGGATAATGAAAAACTGTTTTTT,CASSEYGRDNEKLFF
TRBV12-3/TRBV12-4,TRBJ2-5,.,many,TGTGCCAGCAGTTCGGCCAGTATCAGGGAGACCCAGTACTTC,CASSSASIRETQYF
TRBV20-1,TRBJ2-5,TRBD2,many,TGCAGTGCGACTTTCTATCTCGGACTAGCGGGAGAGACCCAGTACTTC,CSATFYLGLAGETQYF
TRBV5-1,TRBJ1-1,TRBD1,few,TGCGCCAGCAGCTTGGGGTACAGGGGGTCGAACACTGAAGCTTTCTTT,CASSLGYRGSNTEAFF
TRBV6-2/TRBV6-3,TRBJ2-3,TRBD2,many,TGTGCCAGCAGTTCAGGGACTAGCGGGGGAACAGATACGCAGTATTTT,CASSSGTSGGTDTQYF
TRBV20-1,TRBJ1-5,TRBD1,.,TGCAGTGCTAGCAGCGGCCGCGGGGACAGGAATCAGCCCCAGCATTTT,CSASSGRGDRNQPQHF
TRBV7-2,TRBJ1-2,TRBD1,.,TGTGCCAGCAGCCCCCTACAGGGGATCTATGGCTACACCTTC,CASSPLQGIYGYTF
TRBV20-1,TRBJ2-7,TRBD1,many,TGCAGTGCTCACGCCGGGACAGAACTCTACGAGCAGTACTTC,CSAHAGTELYEQYF
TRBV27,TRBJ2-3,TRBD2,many,TGTGCCAGCAGTGTCAATCCTCGTCTAGCGGGGGGTACAGATACGCAGTATTTT,CASSVNPRLAGGTDTQYF
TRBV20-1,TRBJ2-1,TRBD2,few,TGCAGTGCTTTTTCGTACGCGGGGGAGTCCTACAATGAGCAGTTCTTC,CSAFSYAGESYNEQFF
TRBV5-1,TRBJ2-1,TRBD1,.,TGCGCCAGCAGCCTGTACTCGACAGGGACAGACAATGAGCAGTTCTTC,CASSLYSTGTDNEQFF
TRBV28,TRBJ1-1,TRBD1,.,TGTGCCAGCCCCAAGGGGGCATCTGAAGCTTTCTTT,CASPKGASEAFF
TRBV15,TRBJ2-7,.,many,TGTGCCACCAGCAGAGTACAGGGATACGAGCAGTACTTC,CATSRVQGYEQYF